The 9 T cell receptor beta chains in this list originate from one sample, sequenced in a study of blood T cell repertoires in COVID-19. Only in-frame clones appear in the TCRdb table, and some are missing; sequencing was by immunoSEQ multiplex PCR. This sample has about 55,000 clones, with around four fifths found just once. Sequencing was performed on peripheral blood. All receptors come from a woman in her 70s with acute or convalescent COVID-19.

The chain employs TRBV7-9 and TRBJ1-2; weak D call: TRBD1 (6 bases). CDR1 and CDR2 (germline): SEHNR, FQNEAQ (reference sequence). The V end was cut by 0 bases, the J end by 9 bases, with 14 bases between. The CDR3 sequence is 14 residues long. The CDR3 spells CASSLALTGQSYTF. CDR3 nucleotide sequence: TGTGCCAGCAGCTTAGCGCTTACAGGGCAGAGCTACACCTTC.

CDR3 sequence (DNA): TGTGCCAGAAGCTCTCTGGACAGGGGGGCGGAGACCCAGTACTTC. This translates into CARSSLDRGAETQYF. J is TRBJ2-5 and V is TRBV5-3, with 10 bases fitting TRBD1. TRBV5-3 is an ORF, with its function uncertain. The ends lost 3 bases at V and 5 bases at J; junction bases unmatched: 7. CDR3 length: 15 amino acids.

The V gene is TRBV5-1, the J gene TRBJ1-5; 10 bases match TRBD1. The CDR3 sequence is 16 residues long. Germline V lookup: CDR1 SGHRS, CDR2 YFSETQ. V trimming: 0 bases; J trimming: 4 bases; junction bases outside the gene matches: 4. As DNA, the CDR3 is TGCGCCAGCAGCTTGGGTCCGGGACAGGGGAATCAGCCCCAGCATTTT. It yields the protein CASSLGPGQGNQPQHF. Full variable domain (outside the CDR3, taken from reference TRBV5-1 and TRBJ1-5): KAGVTQTPRYLIKTRGQQVTLSCSPISGHRSVSWYQQTPGQGLQFLFEYFSETQRNKGNFPGRFSGRQFSNSRSEMNVSTLELGDSALYLCASSLGPGQGNQPQHFGDGTRLSIL.

This rearrangement joins TRBV24-1 to TRBJ1-1; no firm D call. Germline V lookup: CDR1 KGHDR, CDR2 SFDVKD. The CDR3 consists of 14 residues. V was cut by 2 bases and J by 3 bases, with 9 bases left in between. The CDR3 loop reads CATSDSSPYTEAFF. Here the CDR3 DNA reads TGTGCCACCAGTGATTCCAGTCCCTACACTGAAGCTTTCTTT.

The V gene is TRBV10-3, the J gene TRBJ2-5; 16 bases are shared with TRBD2. The germline CDR1 and CDR2 sequences are ENHRY and SYGVKD. The length of the CDR3 is 18 residues. Trimming removed 5 bases from V and 4 bases from J; junction bases left unmatched: 10. DNA for the CDR3: TGTGCCATCAGTCCCGGGACTAGCGGGGGGGCCAAGGGAGAGACCCAGTACTTC. Protein sequence: CAISPGTSGGAKGETQYF.

This clone appeared a few times. V is TRBV11-2 and J is TRBJ1-2; unclear D gene. Trimming left V 2 bases short and J 3 bases short, with 7 bases between. The CDR3 consists of 13 residues. Germline values: CDR1 SGHAT, CDR2 FQNNGV. CDR3 region: CASSLNSHYGYTF. The CDR3 bases are TGTGCCAGCAGCTTAAACTCCCACTATGGCTACACCTTC.

This chain connects TRBV3-1 (or the pseudogene TRBV3-2) to TRBJ1-1, with a tentative D call TRBD1 (6 bases). The germline V gene encodes CDR1 LGHDT and CDR2 YNNKEL (reference sequence). Trimming took off 4 bases at V and 3 bases at J, with 12 bases between the two ends. The CDR3 is 14 amino acids. In nucleotides, the CDR3 is TGTGCCAGCAGCCTGCGGGGGCGCTACACTGAAGCTTTCTTT. It encodes CASSLRGRYTEAFF.

The V call is TRBV14, the J call TRBJ1-1; perhaps TRBD1 as D (6 bases). Trimming removed 6 bases from V and 4 bases from J, with 15 bases in between. Germline V gene sequence: CDR1 SGHDN, CDR2 FVKESK. This CDR3 has 14 amino acids. The CDR3 bases are TGTGCCAGCAGTCCCCAGGGGCTTGGCACTGAAGCTTTCTTT. Its protein product is CASSPQGLGTEAFF. Full variable domain (outside the CDR3, taken from reference TRBV14 and TRBJ1-1): EAGVTQFPSHSVIEKGQTVTLRCDPISGHDNLYWYRRVMGKEIKFLLHFVKESKQDESGMPNNRFLAERTGGTYSTLKVQPAELEDSGVYFCASSPQGLGTEAFFGQGTRLTVV.

This chain connects TRBV2 to TRBJ1-5, with TRBD1 matching 8 bases. Germline lookup yields CDR1 SNHLY and CDR2 FYNNEI. V lost 6 bases and J lost 7; bases outside the gene matches: 14. The CDR3 is made up of 16 amino acids. CDR3 sequence: CASSGWTGKFRQPQHF. The CDR3 DNA sequence: TGTGCCAGCAGCGGCTGGACAGGGAAGTTTAGGCAGCCCCAGCATTTT.